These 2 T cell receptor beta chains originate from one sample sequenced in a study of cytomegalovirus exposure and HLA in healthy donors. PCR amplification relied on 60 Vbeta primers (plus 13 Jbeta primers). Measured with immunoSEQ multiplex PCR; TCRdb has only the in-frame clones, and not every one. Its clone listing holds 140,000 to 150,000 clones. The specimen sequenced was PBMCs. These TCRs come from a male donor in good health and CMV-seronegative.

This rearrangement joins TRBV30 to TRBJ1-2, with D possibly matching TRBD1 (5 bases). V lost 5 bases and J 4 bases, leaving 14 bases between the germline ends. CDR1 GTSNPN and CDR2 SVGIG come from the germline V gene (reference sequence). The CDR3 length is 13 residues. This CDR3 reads CAWGGEKGYGYTF. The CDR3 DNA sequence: TGTGCCTGGGGGGGGGAGAAGGGCTATGGCTACACCTTC. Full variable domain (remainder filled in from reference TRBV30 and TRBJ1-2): SQTIHQWPATLVQPVGSPLSLECTVEGTSNPNLYWYRQAAGRGLQLLFYSVGIGQISSEVPQNLSASRPQDRQFILSSKKLLLSDSGFYLCAWGGEKGYGYTFGSGTRLTVV.

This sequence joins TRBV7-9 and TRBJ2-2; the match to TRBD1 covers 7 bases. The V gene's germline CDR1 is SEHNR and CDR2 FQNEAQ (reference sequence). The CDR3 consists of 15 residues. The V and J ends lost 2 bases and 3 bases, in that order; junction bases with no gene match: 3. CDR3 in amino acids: CASSLPDRDTGELFF. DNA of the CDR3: TGTGCCAGCAGCTTACCCGACAGGGACACCGGGGAGCTGTTTTTT.